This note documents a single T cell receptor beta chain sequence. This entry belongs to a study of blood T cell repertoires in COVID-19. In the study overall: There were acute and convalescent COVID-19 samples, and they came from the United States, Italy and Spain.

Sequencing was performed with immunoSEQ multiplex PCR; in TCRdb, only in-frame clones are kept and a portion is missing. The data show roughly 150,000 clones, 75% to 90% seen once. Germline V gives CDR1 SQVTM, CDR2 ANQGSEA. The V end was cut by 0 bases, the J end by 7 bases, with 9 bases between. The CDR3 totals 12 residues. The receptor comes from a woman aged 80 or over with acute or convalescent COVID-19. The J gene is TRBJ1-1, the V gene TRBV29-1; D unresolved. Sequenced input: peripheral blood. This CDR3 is CSVEDLGDEAFF. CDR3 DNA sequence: TGCAGCGTTGAAGATCTCGGGGATGAAGCTTTCTTT.